This TCR beta chain was identified during a study of T-cell reconstitution after alpha-beta-depleted transplantation in children. Study-wide findings and caveats: Two months or so post-transplant, alpha-beta T cells reportedly derived from several hundred expanded graft clones. The authors attributed T-cell counts and diversity one year after transplant mostly to newly produced T cells. In some patients, recipient T cells and intrathymic progenitors surviving conditioning explained high day-60 diversity.

Researchers prepared the TCRbeta library using unique molecular identifiers, the study reports. TCRdb fed the PCR reads into MiXCR, producing one record per CDR3 protein. The table records over 200,000 distinct CDR3 sequences, 11% of them present only once. Germline assignment: CDR1 DFQATT and CDR2 SNEGSKA (reference sequence). Trimming removed 5 bases from V and 4 bases from J; junction bases left unmatched: 9. This CDR3 region has 15 residues. This clonotype has only a few counts. The antigen remains unidentified. The receptor was derived from a child younger than two with acute myeloid leukemia, due to receive a stem cell transplant. The chain has TRBV20-1 and TRBJ2-3, with TRBD2 identical over 10 bases. Material: PBMCs, obtained before TCRalphabeta/CD19-depleted stem cell transplant. In DNA, the CDR3 is TGCAGTGCTTCTTCATCTAGCGGGGGCCCAGATACGCAGTATTTT. The encoded protein is CSASSSSGGPDTQYF.